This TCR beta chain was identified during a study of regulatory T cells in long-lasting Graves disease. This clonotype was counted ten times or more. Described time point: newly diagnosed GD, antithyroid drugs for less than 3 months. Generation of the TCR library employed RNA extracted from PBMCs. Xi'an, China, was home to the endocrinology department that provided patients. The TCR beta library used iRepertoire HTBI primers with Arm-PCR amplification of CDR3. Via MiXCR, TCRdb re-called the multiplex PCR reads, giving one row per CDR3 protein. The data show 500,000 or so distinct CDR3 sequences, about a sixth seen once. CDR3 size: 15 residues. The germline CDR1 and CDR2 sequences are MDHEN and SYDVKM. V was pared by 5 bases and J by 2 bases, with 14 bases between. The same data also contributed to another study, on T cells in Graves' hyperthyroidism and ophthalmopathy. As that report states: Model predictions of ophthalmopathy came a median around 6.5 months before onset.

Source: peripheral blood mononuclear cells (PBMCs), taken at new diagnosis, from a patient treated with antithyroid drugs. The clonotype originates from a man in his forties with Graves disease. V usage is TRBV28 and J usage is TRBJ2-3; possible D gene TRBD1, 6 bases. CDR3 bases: TGTGCCAGCAGTCCCGCCGACAGGTACACAGATACGCAGTATTTT. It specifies CASSPADRYTDTQYF.